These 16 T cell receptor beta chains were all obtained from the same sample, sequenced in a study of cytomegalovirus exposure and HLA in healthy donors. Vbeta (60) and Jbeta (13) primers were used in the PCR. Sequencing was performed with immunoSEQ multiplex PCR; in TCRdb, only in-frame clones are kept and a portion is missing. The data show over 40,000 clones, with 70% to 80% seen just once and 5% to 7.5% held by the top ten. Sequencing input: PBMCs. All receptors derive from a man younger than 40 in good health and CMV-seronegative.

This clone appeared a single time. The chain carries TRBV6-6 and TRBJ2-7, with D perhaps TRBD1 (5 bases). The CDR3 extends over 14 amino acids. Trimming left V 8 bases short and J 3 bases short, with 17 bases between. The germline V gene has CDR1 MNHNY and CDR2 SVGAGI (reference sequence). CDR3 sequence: CASRREPTHYEQYF. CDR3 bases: TGTGCCAGCCGCAGGGAACCGACCCACTACGAGCAGTACTTC.

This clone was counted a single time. In nucleotides, the CDR3 is TGTGCCAGCACCGGACTAGGGGACACCGGGGAGCTGTTTTTT. Its protein is CASTGLGDTGELFF. The V call is TRBV2, the J call TRBJ2-2; 7 bases fit TRBD2. The CDR3 loop spans 14 amino acids. Trimming cost V 7 bases and J 3 bases; bases outside gene matches: 5. Germline V gene lookup returns CDR1 SNHLY and CDR2 FYNNEI.

The CDR3 nucleotides are TGCGCCAGCAGCACCGAAGCGGGAGCTTTCAATGAGCAGTTCTTC. As protein: CASSTEAGAFNEQFF. The rearrangement joins TRBV5-1 to TRBJ2-1; 8 nucleotides align to TRBD2. V gave up 4 bases and J gave up 6 bases; unmatched junction bases: 9. This CDR3 contains 15 residues. The germline CDR1 and CDR2 sequences are SGHRS and YFSETQ.

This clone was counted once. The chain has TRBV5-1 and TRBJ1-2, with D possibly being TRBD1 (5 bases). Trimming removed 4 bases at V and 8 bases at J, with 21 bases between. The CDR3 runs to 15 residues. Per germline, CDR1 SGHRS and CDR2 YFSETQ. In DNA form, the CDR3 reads TGCGCCAGCAGCGAATTGGGGGTAGCGGGCGGAGGCTACACCTTC. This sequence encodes CASSELGVAGGGYTF.

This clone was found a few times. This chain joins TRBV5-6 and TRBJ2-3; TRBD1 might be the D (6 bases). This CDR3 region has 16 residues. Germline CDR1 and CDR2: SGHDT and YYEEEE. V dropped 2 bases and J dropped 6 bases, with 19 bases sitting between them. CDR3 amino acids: CASSLGGVGRSDTQYF. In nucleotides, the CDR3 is TGTGCCAGCAGCTTAGGGGGAGTAGGTCGTAGTGATACGCAGTATTTT.

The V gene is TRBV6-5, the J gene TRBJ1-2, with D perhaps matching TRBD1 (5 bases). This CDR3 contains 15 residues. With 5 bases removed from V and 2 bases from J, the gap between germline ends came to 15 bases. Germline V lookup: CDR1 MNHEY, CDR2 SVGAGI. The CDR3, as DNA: TGTGCCAGCAGTACCCGGGGGGGGTCAAACTATGGCTACACCTTC. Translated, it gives CASSTRGGSNYGYTF.

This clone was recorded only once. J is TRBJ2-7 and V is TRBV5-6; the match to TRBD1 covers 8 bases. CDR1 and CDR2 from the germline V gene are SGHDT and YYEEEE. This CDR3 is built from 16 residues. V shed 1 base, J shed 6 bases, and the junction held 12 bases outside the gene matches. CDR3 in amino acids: CASSLWGSGGFGEQYF. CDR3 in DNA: TGTGCCAGCAGCTTGTGGGGGTCAGGGGGCTTCGGCGAGCAGTACTTC.

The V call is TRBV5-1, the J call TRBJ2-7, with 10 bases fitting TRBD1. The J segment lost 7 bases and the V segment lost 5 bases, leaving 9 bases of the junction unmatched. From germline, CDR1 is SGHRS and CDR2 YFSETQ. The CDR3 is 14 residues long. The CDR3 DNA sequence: TGCGCCAGCAGGACCGGGACAGGGGCGTTTGAGCAGTACTTC. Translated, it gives CASRTGTGAFEQYF.

CDR3 region: CASSGFYNEQFF. CDR3 DNA: TGTGCCAGCAGCGGTTTTTACAATGAGCAGTTCTTC. V gene TRBV27 combines with J gene TRBJ2-1; D is unclear. The CDR3 runs to 12 residues. The V gene lost 6 bases and the J gene lost 4 bases, with 7 bases spanning the gap. Germline-derived CDR1 and CDR2 are MNHEY and SMNVEV (reference sequence).

The CDR3 DNA sequence: TGCGCCAGCAGCTTCACCGGGACAGGCTATGGCTACACCTTC. Protein: CASSFTGTGYGYTF. The genes are TRBV5-1 and TRBJ1-2; TRBD1 matches at 8 bases. This CDR3 has 14 amino acids. V lost 2 bases to trimming and J lost 4 bases; unmatched junction nucleotides: 4. The germline gives CDR1 SGHRS, CDR2 YFSETQ.

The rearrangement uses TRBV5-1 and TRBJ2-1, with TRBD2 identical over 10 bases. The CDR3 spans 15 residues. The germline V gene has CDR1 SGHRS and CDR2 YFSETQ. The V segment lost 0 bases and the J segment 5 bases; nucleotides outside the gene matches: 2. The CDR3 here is CASSLVTSGDNEQFF. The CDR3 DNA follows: TGCGCCAGCAGCTTGGTCACTAGCGGGGACAATGAGCAGTTCTTC.

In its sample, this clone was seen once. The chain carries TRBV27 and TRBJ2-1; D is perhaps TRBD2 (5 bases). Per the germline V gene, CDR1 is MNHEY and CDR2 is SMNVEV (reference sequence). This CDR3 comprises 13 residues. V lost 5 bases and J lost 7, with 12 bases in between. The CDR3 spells CASSIRTGNEQFF. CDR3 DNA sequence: TGTGCCAGCAGTATAAGGACTGGTAATGAGCAGTTCTTC.

The CDR3 loop is CASRKDRGLGYTF. CDR3 in DNA: TGCGCCAGCAGAAAGGACAGGGGGCTTGGCTACACCTTC. The rearrangement joins TRBV5-1 to TRBJ1-2; 11 positions match TRBD1. CDR1 SGHRS and CDR2 YFSETQ come from the germline V gene. J lost 7 bases, V lost 5 bases, and 4 bases had no gene match. The CDR3 extends over 13 amino acids.

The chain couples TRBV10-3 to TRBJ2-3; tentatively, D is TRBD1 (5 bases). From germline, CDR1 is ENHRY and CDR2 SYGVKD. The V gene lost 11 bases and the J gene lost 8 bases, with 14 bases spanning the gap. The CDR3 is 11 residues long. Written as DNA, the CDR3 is TGTGCCCTACGGACCCAGGGTACGCAGTATTTT. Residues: CALRTQGTQYF.

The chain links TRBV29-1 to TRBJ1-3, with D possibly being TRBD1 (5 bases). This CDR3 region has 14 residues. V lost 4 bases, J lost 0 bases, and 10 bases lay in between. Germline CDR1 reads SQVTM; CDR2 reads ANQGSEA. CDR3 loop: CSVAGHSSGNTIYF. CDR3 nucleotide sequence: TGCAGCGTTGCAGGACACTCCTCTGGAAACACCATATATTTT.

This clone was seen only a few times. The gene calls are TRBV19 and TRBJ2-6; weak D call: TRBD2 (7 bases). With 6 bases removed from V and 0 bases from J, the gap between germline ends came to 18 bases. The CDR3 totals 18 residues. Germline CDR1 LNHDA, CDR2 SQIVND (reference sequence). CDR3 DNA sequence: TGTGCCAGTAGCAAAGGAGGGGGGGGGCGCTCTGGGGCCAACGTCCTGACTTTC. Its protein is CASSKGGGGRSGANVLTF.